This T cell receptor beta chain is drawn from a study of cytomegalovirus exposure and HLA in healthy donors. The study's findings and limits: The authors enumerated over 150 TCR beta chains as linked to cytomegalovirus.

Germline lookup yields CDR1 LNHDA and CDR2 SQIVND (reference sequence). The junction had 10 bases not matched to a gene; V was cut back by 2 bases and J by 6 bases. There are 16 residues in the CDR3. Turning to this clone: The antigen remains unidentified.

Libraries were prepared by immunoSEQ multiplex PCR; TCRdb keeps only in-frame clonotypes and omits some of them. The sample lists about 220,000 clones, approximately 88% occurring once. The sequenced sample consisted of PBMCs. This clonotype originated in a woman in her 30s in good health and CMV-seropositive. V usage is TRBV19 and J usage is TRBJ1-5, with 7 nucleotides matching TRBD1. In DNA, the CDR3 is TGTGCCAGTAGTATAAACCCCGGTCAGGGGGGTCAGCCCCAGCATTTT. Protein: CASSINPGQGGQPQHF.